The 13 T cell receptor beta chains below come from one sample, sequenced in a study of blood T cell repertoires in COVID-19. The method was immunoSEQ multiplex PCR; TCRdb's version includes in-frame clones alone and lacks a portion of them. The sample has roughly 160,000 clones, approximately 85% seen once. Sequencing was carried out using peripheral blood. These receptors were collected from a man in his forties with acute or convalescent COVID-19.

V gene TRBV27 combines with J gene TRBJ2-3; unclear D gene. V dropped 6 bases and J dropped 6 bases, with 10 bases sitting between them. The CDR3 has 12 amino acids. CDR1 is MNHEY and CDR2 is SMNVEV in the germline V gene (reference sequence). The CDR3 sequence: CASSSLIDTQYF. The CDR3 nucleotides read TGTGCCAGCAGCTCCTTAATTGATACGCAGTATTTT.

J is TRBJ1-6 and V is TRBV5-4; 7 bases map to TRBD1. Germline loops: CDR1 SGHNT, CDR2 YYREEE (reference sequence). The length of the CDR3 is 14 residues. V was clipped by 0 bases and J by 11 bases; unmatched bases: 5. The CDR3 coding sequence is TGTGCCAGCAGCTTGGACAGGGGAACGCCACCCCTCCACTTT. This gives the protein CASSLDRGTPPLHF.

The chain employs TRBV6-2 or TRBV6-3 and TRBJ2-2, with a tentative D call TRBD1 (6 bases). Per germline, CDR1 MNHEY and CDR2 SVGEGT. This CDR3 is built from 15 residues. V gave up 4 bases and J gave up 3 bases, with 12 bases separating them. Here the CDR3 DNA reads TGTGCCAGCAGTTTCCACAAGGGGGACACCGGGGAGCTGTTTTTT. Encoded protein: CASSFHKGDTGELFF.

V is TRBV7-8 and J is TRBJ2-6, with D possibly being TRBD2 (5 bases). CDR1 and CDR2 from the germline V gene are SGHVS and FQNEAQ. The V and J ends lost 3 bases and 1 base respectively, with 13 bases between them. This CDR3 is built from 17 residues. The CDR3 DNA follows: TGTGCCAGCAGCTTGCGGGCCTCGCAATCTGGGGCCAACGTCCTGACTTTC. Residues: CASSLRASQSGANVLTF.

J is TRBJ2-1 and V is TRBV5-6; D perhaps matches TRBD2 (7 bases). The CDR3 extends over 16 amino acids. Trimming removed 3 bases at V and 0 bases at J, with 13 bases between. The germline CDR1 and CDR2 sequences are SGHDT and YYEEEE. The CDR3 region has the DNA TGTGCCAGCAGCTGGGGAGGGGGACACTCCTACAATGAGCAGTTCTTC. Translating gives CASSWGGGHSYNEQFF.

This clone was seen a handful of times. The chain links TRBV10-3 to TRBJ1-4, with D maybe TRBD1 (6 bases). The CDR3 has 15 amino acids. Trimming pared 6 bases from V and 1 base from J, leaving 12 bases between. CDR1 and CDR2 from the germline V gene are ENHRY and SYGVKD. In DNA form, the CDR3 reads TGTGCCATCAGCGGAGACAGGCGAACTAATGAAAAACTGTTTTTT. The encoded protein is CAISGDRRTNEKLFF.

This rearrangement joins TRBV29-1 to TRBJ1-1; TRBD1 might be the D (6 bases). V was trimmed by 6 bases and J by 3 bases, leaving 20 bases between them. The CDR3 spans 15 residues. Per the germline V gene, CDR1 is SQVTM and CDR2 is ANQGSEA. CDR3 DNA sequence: TGCAGCGTCGTAGGGACAACCGACCGGTACACTGAAGCTTTCTTT. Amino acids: CSVVGTTDRYTEAFF.

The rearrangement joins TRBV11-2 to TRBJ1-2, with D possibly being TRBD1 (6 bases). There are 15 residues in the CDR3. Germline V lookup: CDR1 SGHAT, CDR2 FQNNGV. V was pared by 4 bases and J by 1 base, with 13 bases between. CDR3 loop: CASSSSVQGNYGYTF. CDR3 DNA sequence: TGTGCCAGCAGCTCATCGGTACAGGGTAACTATGGCTACACCTTC. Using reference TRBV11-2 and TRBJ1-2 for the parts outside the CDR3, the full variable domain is EAGVAQSPRYKIIEKRQSVAFWCNPISGHATLYWYQQILGQGPKLLIQFQNNGVVDDSQLPKDRFSAERLKGVDSTLKIQPAKLEDSAVYLCASSSSVQGNYGYTFGSGTRLTVV.

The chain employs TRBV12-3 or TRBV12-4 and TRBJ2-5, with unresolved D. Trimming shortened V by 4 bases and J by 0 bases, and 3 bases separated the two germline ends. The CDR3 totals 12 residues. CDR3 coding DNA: TGTGCCAGCAGTTCTAACCAAGAGACCCAGTACTTC. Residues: CASSSNQETQYF.

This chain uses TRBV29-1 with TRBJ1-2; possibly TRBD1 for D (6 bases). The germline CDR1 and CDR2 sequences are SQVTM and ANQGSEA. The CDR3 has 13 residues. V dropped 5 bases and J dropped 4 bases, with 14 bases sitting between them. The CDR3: CSVWAGGAYGYTF. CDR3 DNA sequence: TGCAGCGTTTGGGCGGGGGGCGCCTATGGCTACACCTTC.

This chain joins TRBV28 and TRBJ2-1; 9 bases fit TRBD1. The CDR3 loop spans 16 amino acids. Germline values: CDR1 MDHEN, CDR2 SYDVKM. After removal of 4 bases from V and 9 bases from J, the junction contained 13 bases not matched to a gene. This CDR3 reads CASSSSGTGYVGEQFF. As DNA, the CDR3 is TGTGCCAGCAGTTCCTCCGGGACAGGGTATGTAGGTGAGCAGTTCTTC.

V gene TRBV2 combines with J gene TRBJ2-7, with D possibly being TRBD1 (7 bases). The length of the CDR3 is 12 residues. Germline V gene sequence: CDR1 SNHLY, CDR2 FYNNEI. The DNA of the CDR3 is TGTGTATCCAAGGAGGGGGCCCACGAGCAGTACTTC. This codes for CVSKEGAHEQYF.

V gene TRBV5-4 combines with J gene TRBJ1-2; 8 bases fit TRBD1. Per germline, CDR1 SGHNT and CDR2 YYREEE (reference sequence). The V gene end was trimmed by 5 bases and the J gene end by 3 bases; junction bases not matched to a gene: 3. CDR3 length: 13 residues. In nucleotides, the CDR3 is TGTGCCAGCAGTGACAGGGGCTACTATGGCTACACCTTC. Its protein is CASSDRGYYGYTF.